This entry lists 19 T cell receptor beta chains sequenced from one sample in a study of cytomegalovirus exposure and HLA in healthy donors. The PCR ran on 60 Vbeta and 13 Jbeta primers. Clones were read by immunoSEQ multiplex PCR, and TCRdb kept only the in-frame ones, dropping some. The data show approximately 140,000 clones, with around 73% seen just once and 1.5% to 2% held by the top ten. The sample comprised PBMCs. The receptors were sampled from a female donor in good health and CMV-seronegative.

This chain links TRBV5-6 with TRBJ1-4; 10 bases agree with TRBD1. Trimming cost V 4 bases and J 1 base; bases outside gene matches: 10. The CDR3 length is 18 residues. The germline gives CDR1 SGHDT, CDR2 YYEEEE. The CDR3 nucleotides are TGTGCCAGCAGCCAGAGGACAGGGGGGGTTTTAACTAATGAAAAACTGTTTTTT. It encodes CASSQRTGGVLTNEKLFF.

The chain links TRBV28 to TRBJ2-1; maybe TRBD1 (5 bases). This CDR3 has 12 residues. CDR1 is MDHEN and CDR2 is SYDVKM in the germline V gene. V was pared by 1 base and J by 10 bases, with 8 bases between. The CDR3 DNA reads TGTGCCAGCAGTTTATCTAACAGGGAGCAGTTCTTC. Protein sequence: CASSLSNREQFF.

Comment on this clone: Its ends do not fully match the called genes, so a read error is possible. This chain uses TRBV19 with TRBJ2-7, with 10 bases lining up with TRBD2. The CDR3 has 13 residues. Germline loops: CDR1 LNHDA, CDR2 SQIVND (reference sequence). The CDR3 coding sequence is TGTGCCAGTAGTGAAGGACTAGCGGCGAGGCGGCACTTC. It codes for CASSEGLAARRHF.

This clone was counted between two and nine times. This rearrangement joins TRBV25-1 to TRBJ1-6, with TRBD1 matching 8 bases. The V gene end was trimmed by 1 base and the J gene end by 10 bases; junction bases not matched to a gene: 6. The CDR3 runs 15 residues. In germline, CDR1 is MGHDK, CDR2 SYGVNS. CDR3 in amino acids: CASSESHRGASPLHF. The CDR3 DNA reads as TGTGCCAGCAGTGAATCTCACAGGGGGGCCTCACCCCTCCACTTT. The whole variable domain, filled in from reference TRBV25-1 and TRBJ1-6, reads EADIYQTPRYLVIGTGKKITLECSQTMGHDKMYWYQQDPGMELHLIHYSYGVNSTEKGDLSSESTVSRIRTEHFPLTLESARPSHTSQYLCASSESHRGASPLHFGNGTRLTVT.

The chain uses TRBV2 and TRBJ1-6, with 9 bases identical to TRBD1. There are 15 residues in the CDR3. Germline CDR1 is SNHLY and CDR2 is FYNNEI. Germline trimming cut 4 bases from V and 7 bases from J; bases unmatched to any gene: 5. The CDR3 reads CASSGGQGKNSPLHF. The CDR3 bases are TGTGCCAGCAGTGGCGGACAGGGGAAGAATTCACCCCTCCACTTT. The entire variable domain, with the rest obtained from reference TRBV2 and TRBJ1-6, is as follows: EPEVTQTPSHQVTQMGQEVILRCVPISNHLYFYWYRQILGQKVEFLVSFYNNEISEKSEIFDDQFSVERPDGSNFTLKIRSTKLEDSAMYFCASSGGQGKNSPLHFGNGTRLTVT.

The chain's CDR3 is CASSTGTASTDTQYF. The CDR3 bases are TGCGCCAGCAGTACCGGGACAGCTAGCACAGATACGCAGTATTTT. This chain joins TRBV10-1 and TRBJ2-3; TRBD1 aligns across 7 bases. The CDR3 is made up of 15 amino acids. Trimming removed 5 bases from V and 0 bases from J; junction bases left unmatched: 5. Germline CDR1 WNHNN, CDR2 SYGVQD (reference sequence).

The V gene is TRBV4-2, the J gene TRBJ2-5, with TRBD2 matching over 9 bases. The ends lost 0 bases at V and 4 bases at J; junction bases unmatched: 12. Germline loops: CDR1 LGHNA, CDR2 YNFKEQ. The CDR3 has 18 residues. The CDR3 sequence: CASSQEGGAGGVGETQYF. DNA for the CDR3: TGTGCCAGCAGCCAAGAAGGGGGAGCGGGGGGTGTAGGAGAGACCCAGTACTTC.

The chain links TRBV11-1 to TRBJ2-1; TRBD1 aligns across 8 bases. Germline V gives CDR1 SGHAT, CDR2 FQDESV (reference sequence). Trimming at V came to 5 bases and at J to 0 bases, leaving 15 bases not matched to a gene. The CDR3 consists of 19 residues. CDR3 nucleotides: TGTGCCAGCAGCCCTCGGACAGGGAGCAGAATAAACTCCTACAATGAGCAGTTCTTC. This sequence encodes CASSPRTGSRINSYNEQFF.

The chain combines TRBV27 with TRBJ1-6; TRBD1 is a possible D gene (5 bases). Per the germline V gene, CDR1 is MNHEY and CDR2 is SMNVEV (reference sequence). The length of the CDR3 is 15 residues. V was clipped by 10 bases and J by 7 bases, with 20 bases between them. This CDR3 is CATTRAGLHNSPLHF. CDR3 nucleotide sequence: TGTGCCACCACCAGAGCAGGGCTCCACAATTCACCCCTCCACTTT.

V usage is TRBV7-2 and J usage is TRBJ2-5; 8 bases are shared with TRBD1. CDR3 length: 13 residues. Germline V gives CDR1 SGHTA, CDR2 FQGNSA. Germline trimming cut 4 bases from V and 4 bases from J; bases unmatched to any gene: 2. The CDR3 DNA reads TGTGCCAGCAGCTCGACAGGGGCAGAGACCCAGTACTTC. Amino acid sequence: CASSSTGAETQYF.

Only a few counts were recorded for this clone. The chain uses TRBV19 and TRBJ2-3, with 9 nucleotides matching TRBD2. Germline CDR1 is LNHDA and CDR2 is SQIVND (reference sequence). The CDR3 is 14 residues long. Unmatched junction bases numbered 3, after V lost 5 bases and J lost 3 bases. The CDR3 coding sequence is TGTGCCAGTAGTGAGGGACTAGCTACAGATACGCAGTATTTT. Encoded protein: CASSEGLATDTQYF.

The rearrangement joins TRBV7-2 to TRBJ2-3; 7 bases align to TRBD2. J gave up 4 bases and V 5 bases, and 3 bases lay outside the gene matches. There are 13 residues in the CDR3. Germline V gives CDR1 SGHTA, CDR2 FQGNSA. The DNA for the CDR3 is TGTGCCAGCAGCCTAACTAGCGCAGATACGCAGTATTTT. This gives the protein CASSLTSADTQYF. The whole variable domain, filled in from reference TRBV7-2 and TRBJ2-3, reads GAGVSQSPSNKVTEKGKDVELRCDPISGHTALYWYRQSLGQGLEFLIYFQGNSAPDKSGLPSDRFSAERTGGSVSTLTIQRTQQEDSAVYLCASSLTSADTQYFGPGTRLTVL.

The V and J genes are TRBV27 and TRBJ1-4; D gene uncertain. The CDR3 is 13 residues long. V was pared by 5 bases and J by 7 bases, with 11 bases between. Germline CDR1 and CDR2: MNHEY and SMNVEV (reference sequence). CDR3 in amino acids: CASSPTPSEKLFF. In DNA, the CDR3 is TGTGCCAGCAGTCCTACCCCGAGTGAAAAACTGTTTTTT.

The chain couples TRBV6-1 to TRBJ2-5; tentative D call: TRBD1 (6 bases). Germline V gene data show CDR1 as MNHNS and CDR2 as SASEGT. The CDR3 is 14 amino acids. Trimming shortened V by 1 base and J by 0 bases, and 6 bases separated the two germline ends. The CDR3 is CASSEEGDQETQYF. The DNA of the CDR3 is TGTGCCAGCAGTGAAGAGGGGGACCAAGAGACCCAGTACTTC.

This chain joins TRBV4-2 and TRBJ2-1; the match to TRBD2 covers 10 bases. With 0 bases clipped from V and 3 bases from J, the junction kept 2 bases outside the gene matches. CDR1 and CDR2 (germline): LGHNA, YNFKEQ. The CDR3 is 16 residues long. CDR3 nucleotides: TGTGCCAGCAGCCAAGAACTAGCGGGGCACTACAATGAGCAGTTCTTC. Protein: CASSQELAGHYNEQFF.

The chain couples TRBV28 to TRBJ1-5, with a tentative D call TRBD1 (5 bases). Germline V gene sequence: CDR1 MDHEN, CDR2 SYDVKM. Deletions cut 3 bases from V and 6 bases from J, with 12 bases between. The CDR3 loop spans 14 amino acids. CDR3 sequence: CASSLGGWGQPQHF. In DNA, the CDR3 is TGTGCCAGCAGTTTGGGGGGGTGGGGTCAGCCCCAGCATTTT. The variable domain in full, completed from reference TRBV28 and TRBJ1-5, reads DVKVTQSSRYLVKRTGEKVFLECVQDMDHENMFWYRQDPGLGLRLIYFSYDVKMKEKGDIPEGYSVSREKKERFSLILESASTNQTSMYLCASSLGGWGQPQHFGDGTRLSIL.

Only one count was recorded for this clone. V usage is TRBV19 and J usage is TRBJ1-5, with TRBD1 matching over 10 bases. CDR3 size: 20 residues. The germline V gene encodes CDR1 LNHDA and CDR2 SQIVND (reference sequence). V was clipped by 0 bases and J by 5 bases; unmatched bases: 16. The CDR3 loop reads CASSIDLGDRGLLRYQPQHF. Here the CDR3 DNA reads TGTGCCAGTAGTATAGATCTAGGGGACAGGGGCCTTTTACGATATCAGCCCCAGCATTTT.

This clone came up a few times. The chain has TRBV28 and TRBJ2-5, with a possible D match to TRBD1 (5 bases). The CDR3 is 12 residues long. The V end was cut by 7 bases, the J end by 4 bases, with 10 bases between. Germline assignment: CDR1 MDHEN and CDR2 SYDVKM. The CDR3 is CASTDTLETQYF. The CDR3 nucleotides are TGTGCCAGCACGGACACTTTAGAGACCCAGTACTTC.

The table lists this clone with a few counts. The V gene is TRBV30, the J gene TRBJ2-1; 8 bases match TRBD1. V was clipped by 0 bases and J by 5 bases; unmatched bases: 6. CDR3 size: 15 residues. CDR1 is GTSNPN, CDR2 SVGIG, per germline (reference sequence). The CDR3 coding sequence is TGTGCCTGGAGTGTAACACAGGGGGTAAACAATGAGCAGTTCTTC. Its protein is CAWSVTQGVNNEQFF. The complete variable domain, with remaining parts taken from reference TRBV30 and TRBJ2-1, reads SQTIHQWPATLVQPVGSPLSLECTVEGTSNPNLYWYRQAAGRGLQLLFYSVGIGQISSEVPQNLSASRPQDRQFILSSKKLLLSDSGFYLCAWSVTQGVNNEQFFGPGTRLTVL.